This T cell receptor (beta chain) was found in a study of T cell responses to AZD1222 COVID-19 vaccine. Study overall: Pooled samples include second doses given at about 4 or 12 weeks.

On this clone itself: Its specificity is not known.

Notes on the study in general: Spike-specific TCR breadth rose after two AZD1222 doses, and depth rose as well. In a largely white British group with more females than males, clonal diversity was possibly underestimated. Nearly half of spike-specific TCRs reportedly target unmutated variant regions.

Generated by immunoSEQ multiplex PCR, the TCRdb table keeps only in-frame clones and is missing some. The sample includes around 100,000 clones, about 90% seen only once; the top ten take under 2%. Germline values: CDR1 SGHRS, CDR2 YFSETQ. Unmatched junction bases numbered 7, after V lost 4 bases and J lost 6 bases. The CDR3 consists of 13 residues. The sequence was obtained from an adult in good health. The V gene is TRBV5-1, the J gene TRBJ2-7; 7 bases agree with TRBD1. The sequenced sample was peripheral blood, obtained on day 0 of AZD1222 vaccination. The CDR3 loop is CASSLDRVSEQYF. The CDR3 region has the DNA TGCGCCAGCAGCCTCGACAGGGTATCCGAGCAGTACTTC.